Presented here are 5 T cell receptor beta chains from one specimen sequenced in a study of blood T cell repertoires in COVID-19. Some clones are missing from TCRdb's copy, which holds only in-frame ones; the method was immunoSEQ multiplex PCR. Of about 39,000 clones listed, approximately 89% are singletons. Specimen: peripheral blood. The source is a man in his sixties with acute or convalescent COVID-19.

This clone was found a few times. The chain joins TRBV7-2 to TRBJ2-7; TRBD1 matches 7 bases. The germline V gene has CDR1 SGHTA and CDR2 FQGNSA. The trim removed 5 bases at V and 0 bases at J, leaving 13 bases unmatched. The CDR3 loop spans 17 amino acids. The CDR3 bases are TGTGCCAGCAGCCCCGCCCCATCGACAGGGAGCTCCTACGAGCAGTACTTC. Protein: CASSPAPSTGSSYEQYF.

The chain links TRBV5-4 to TRBJ2-7; tentatively, D is TRBD2 (6 bases). CDR1 is SGHNT, CDR2 YYREEE, per germline (reference sequence). The CDR3 spans 12 residues. V lost 5 bases to trimming and J lost 6 bases, with 12 bases between them. The CDR3 spells CASSPGVGEQYF. CDR3 coding DNA: TGTGCCAGCAGTCCGGGAGTTGGCGAGCAGTACTTC.

This clone has a handful of counts. The chain combines TRBV2 with TRBJ2-4; 7 nucleotides align to TRBD1. V trimming: 10 bases; J trimming: 6 bases; junction bases outside the gene matches: 3. The CDR3 runs to 11 residues. Per germline, CDR1 SNHLY and CDR2 FYNNEI. The DNA of the CDR3 is TGTGCCACCAACAGGGGAAACATTCAGTACTTC. This sequence encodes CATNRGNIQYF.

V usage is TRBV2 and J usage is TRBJ2-1; 8 bases map to TRBD1. The V gene end was trimmed by 3 bases and the J gene end by 6 bases; junction bases not matched to a gene: 7. Germline V gene lookup returns CDR1 SNHLY and CDR2 FYNNEI. The CDR3 sequence is 15 residues long. The CDR3 region has the DNA TGTGCCAGCAGTGAGCACGGGACAGGCTTCAATGAGCAGTTCTTC. This sequence encodes CASSEHGTGFNEQFF.

CDR3 DNA sequence: TGTGCCAGCAGCTTGGTCCAATCCACAGCTCAACTGTTTTTT. Translation gives CASSLVQSTAQLFF. V gene TRBV5-5 combines with J gene TRBJ1-4; D remains ambiguous. The germline gives CDR1 SGHKS, CDR2 YYEKEE (reference sequence). V was cut by 0 bases and J by 12 bases, with 15 bases left in between. The CDR3 is 14 residues long. The whole variable domain, filled in from reference TRBV5-5 and TRBJ1-4, reads DAGVTQSPTHLIKTRGQQVTLRCSPISGHKSVSWYQQVLGQGPQFIFQYYEKEERGRGNFPDRFSARQFPNYSSELNVNALLLGDSALYLCASSLVQSTAQLFFGSGTQLSVL.